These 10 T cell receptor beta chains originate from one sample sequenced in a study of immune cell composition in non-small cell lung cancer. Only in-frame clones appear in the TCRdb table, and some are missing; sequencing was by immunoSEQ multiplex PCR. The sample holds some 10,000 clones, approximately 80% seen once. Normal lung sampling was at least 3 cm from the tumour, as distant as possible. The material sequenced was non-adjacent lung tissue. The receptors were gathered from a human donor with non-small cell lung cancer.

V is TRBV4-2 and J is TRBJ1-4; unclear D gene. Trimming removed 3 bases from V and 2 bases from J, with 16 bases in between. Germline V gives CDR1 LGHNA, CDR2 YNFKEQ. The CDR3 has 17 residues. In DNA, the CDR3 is TGTGCCAGCAGCCAGGGGTCGGCGAGGGTCACTAATGAAAAACTGTTTTTT. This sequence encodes CASSQGSARVTNEKLFF.

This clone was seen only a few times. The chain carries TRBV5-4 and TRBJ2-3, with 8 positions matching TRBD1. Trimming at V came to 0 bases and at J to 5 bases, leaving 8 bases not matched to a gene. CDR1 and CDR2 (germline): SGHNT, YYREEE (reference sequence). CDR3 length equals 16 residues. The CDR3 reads CASSLALGQGEDTQYF. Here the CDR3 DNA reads TGTGCCAGCAGCTTGGCCCTCGGACAGGGCGAAGATACGCAGTATTTT. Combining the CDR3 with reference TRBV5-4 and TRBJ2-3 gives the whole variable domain ETGVTQSPTHLIKTRGQQVTLRCSSQSGHNTVSWYQQALGQGPQFIFQYYREEENGRGNFPPRFSGLQFPNYSSELNVNALELDDSALYLCASSLALGQGEDTQYFGPGTRLTVL.

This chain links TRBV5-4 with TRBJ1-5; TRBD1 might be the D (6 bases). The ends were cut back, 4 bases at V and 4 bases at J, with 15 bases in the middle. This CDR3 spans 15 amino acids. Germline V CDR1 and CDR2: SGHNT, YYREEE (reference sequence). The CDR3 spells CASSLGAGVNQPQHF. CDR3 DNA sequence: TGTGCCAGCAGCCTAGGAGCAGGGGTAAATCAGCCCCAGCATTTT.

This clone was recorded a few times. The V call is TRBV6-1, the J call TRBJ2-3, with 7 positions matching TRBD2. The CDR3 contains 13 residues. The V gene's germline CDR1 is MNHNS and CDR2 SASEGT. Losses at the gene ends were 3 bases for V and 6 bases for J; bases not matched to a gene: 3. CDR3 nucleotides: TGTGCCAGCAGTGATAGGACTAGGGATACGCAGTATTTT. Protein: CASSDRTRDTQYF.

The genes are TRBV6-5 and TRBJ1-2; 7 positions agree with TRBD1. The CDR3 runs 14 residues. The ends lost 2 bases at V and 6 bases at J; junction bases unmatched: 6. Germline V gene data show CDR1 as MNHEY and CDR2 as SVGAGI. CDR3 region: CASSYHGQANGYTF. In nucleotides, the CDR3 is TGTGCCAGCAGTTACCACGGACAGGCTAATGGCTACACCTTC.

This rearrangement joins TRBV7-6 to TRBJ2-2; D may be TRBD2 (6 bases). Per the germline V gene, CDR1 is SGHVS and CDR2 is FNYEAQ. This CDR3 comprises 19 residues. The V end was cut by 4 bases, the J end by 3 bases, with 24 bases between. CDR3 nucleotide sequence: TGTGCCAGCAGCTCTGACGTCTCACTGGGGGGAATGGACACCGGGGAGCTGTTTTTT. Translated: CASSSDVSLGGMDTGELFF. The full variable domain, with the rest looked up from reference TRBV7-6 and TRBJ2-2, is GAGVSQSPRYKVTKRGQDVALRCDPISGHVSLYWYRQALGQGPEFLTYFNYEAQQDKSGLPNDRFSAERPEGSISTLTIQRTEQRDSAMYRCASSSDVSLGGMDTGELFFGEGSRLTVL.

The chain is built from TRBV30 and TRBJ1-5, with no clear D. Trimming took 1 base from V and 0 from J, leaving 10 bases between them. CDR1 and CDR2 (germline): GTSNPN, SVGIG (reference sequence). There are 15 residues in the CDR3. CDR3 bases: TGTGCCTGGAGTGAGGATTCAGGTAGCAATCAGCCCCAGCATTTT. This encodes CAWSEDSGSNQPQHF.

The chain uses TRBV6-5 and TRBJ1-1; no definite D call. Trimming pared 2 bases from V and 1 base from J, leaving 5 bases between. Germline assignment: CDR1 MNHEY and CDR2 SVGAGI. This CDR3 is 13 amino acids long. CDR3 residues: CASSYIRNTEAFF. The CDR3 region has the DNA TGTGCCAGCAGTTACATACGGAACACTGAAGCTTTCTTT.

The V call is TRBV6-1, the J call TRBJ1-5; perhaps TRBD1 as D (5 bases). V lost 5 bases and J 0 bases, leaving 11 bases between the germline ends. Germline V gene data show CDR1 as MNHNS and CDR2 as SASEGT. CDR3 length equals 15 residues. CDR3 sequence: CASSRQPDSNQPQHF. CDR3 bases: TGTGCCAGCAGTCGACAGCCTGATAGCAATCAGCCCCAGCATTTT.

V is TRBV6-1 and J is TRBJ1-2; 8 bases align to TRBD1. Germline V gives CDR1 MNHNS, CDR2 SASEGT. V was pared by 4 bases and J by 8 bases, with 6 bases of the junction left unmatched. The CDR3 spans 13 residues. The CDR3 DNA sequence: TGTGCCAGCAGTGGTTCAGGGGGCGGGGGCTACACCTTC. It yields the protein CASSGSGGGGYTF.